One and the same sample provided the 18 T cell receptor beta chains below, sequenced in a study of relationships among human T cell subsets. The T cell receptor alpha and beta CDR3 regions were amplified from mRNA by semiquantitative ARM-PCR. In ARM-PCR, communal superprimers followed tagged nested gene-specific primers for exponential amplification. Each CDR3 protein gets one entry after TCRdb re-called the multiplex PCR reads with MiXCR. The data contain approximately 15,000 distinct CDR3 sequences, roughly 64% of them seen just once; the ten biggest clones take up around 30%. The sample consisted of total T cells sorted from blood. The source of these receptors is a man in his forties or fifties in good health.

The V gene is TRBV11-2, the J gene TRBJ2-7; TRBD2 matches 10 bases. CDR1 and CDR2 from the germline V gene are SGHAT and FQNNGV. CDR3 length: 15 residues. The junction had 6 bases not matched to a gene; V was cut back by 5 bases and J by 2 bases. The CDR3 sequence: CASSLRAGGTYEQYF. DNA of the CDR3: TGTGCCAGCAGCCTAAGAGCGGGGGGGACCTACGAGCAGTACTTC. Looking up the rest from reference TRBV11-2 and TRBJ2-7 gives the full variable domain: EAGVAQSPRYKIIEKRQSVAFWCNPISGHATLYWYQQILGQGPKLLIQFQNNGVVDDSQLPKDRFSAERLKGVDSTLKIQPAKLEDSAVYLCASSLRAGGTYEQYFGPGTRLTVT.

The V call is TRBV27, the J call TRBJ1-1; TRBD1 is a possible D gene (6 bases). Germline V lookup: CDR1 MNHEY, CDR2 SMNVEV (reference sequence). Trimming took off 6 bases at V and 2 bases at J, with 13 bases between the two ends. This CDR3 has 14 residues. The CDR3, as DNA: TGTGCCAGCAGACTTGGACAGTCCAACACTGAAGCTTTCTTT. Its translation is CASRLGQSNTEAFF.

The chain recombines TRBV20-1 with TRBJ2-5; tentatively, D is TRBD1 (6 bases). The CDR3 has 15 amino acids. V gave up 0 bases and J gave up 1 base, with 12 bases separating them. Germline V gives CDR1 DFQATT, CDR2 SNEGSKA (reference sequence). The CDR3 region is CSARDARDTQETQYF. In DNA, the CDR3 is TGCAGTGCTAGAGATGCCCGGGACACCCAAGAGACCCAGTACTTC.

This clonotype came up once. The V and J genes are TRBV6-5 and TRBJ2-7; maybe TRBD2 (6 bases). Germline assignment: CDR1 MNHEY and CDR2 SVGAGI. Trimming pared 7 bases from V and 3 bases from J, leaving 13 bases between. The CDR3 sequence is 13 residues long. The CDR3 coding sequence is TGTGCCAGCACCACGACGGGGGTCTACGAGCAGTACTTC. Its translation: CASTTTGVYEQYF.

The chain employs TRBV28 and TRBJ2-7; 7 bases line up with TRBD1. The CDR3 totals 15 residues. Per germline, CDR1 MDHEN and CDR2 SYDVKM. V shed 5 bases, J shed 0 bases, and the junction held 7 bases outside the gene matches. The CDR3 DNA sequence: TGTGCCAGCAGTGGTGGACAGGAGAGCTCCTACGAGCAGTACTTC. It is translated as CASSGGQESSYEQYF.

CDR3 in DNA: TGCAGTGCTAGAGATCAGAGTAGTGGCTGGTATGAGCAGTTCTTC. As protein: CSARDQSSGWYEQFF. The J gene is TRBJ2-1, the V gene TRBV20-1; D not resolved. Germline V gene sequence: CDR1 DFQATT, CDR2 SNEGSKA (reference sequence). The germline V and J ends were trimmed by 0 bases and 8 bases, with 17 bases remaining between them. This CDR3 has 15 amino acids.

This rearrangement joins TRBV14 to TRBJ2-3; 8 nucleotides agree with TRBD2. The CDR3 sequence is 15 residues long. Germline V gene data show CDR1 as SGHDN and CDR2 as FVKESK. The junction had 10 bases not matched to a gene; V was cut back by 4 bases and J by 7 bases. In DNA form, the CDR3 reads TGTGCCAGCAGCCTAGCGGGGAACGTTAGGTATACGCAGTATTTT. Protein product: CASSLAGNVRYTQYF.

This rearrangement joins TRBV3-1 to TRBJ2-1, with 13 bases aligning to TRBD2. The CDR3 contains 15 residues. Germline assignment: CDR1 LGHDT and CDR2 YNNKEL (reference sequence). V shed 6 bases, J shed 4 bases, and the junction held 3 bases outside the gene matches. This CDR3 reads CASRGTSGDYNEQFF. The DNA of the CDR3 is TGTGCCAGCAGGGGGACTAGCGGGGATTACAATGAGCAGTTCTTC.

V gene TRBV20-1 combines with J gene TRBJ1-1; 7 positions match TRBD1. V lost 2 bases and J lost 3; bases outside the gene matches: 0. Germline CDR1 reads DFQATT; CDR2 reads SNEGSKA (reference sequence). CDR3 size: 12 residues. The CDR3, as DNA: TGCAGTGCTAGACAGGGGGACACTGAAGCTTTCTTT. Residues: CSARQGDTEAFF.

This chain links TRBV6-6 with TRBJ2-5; no definite D call. Trimming cost V 5 bases and J 4 bases, with 11 bases left between them. CDR1 and CDR2 (germline): MNHNY, SVGAGI (reference sequence). This CDR3 comprises 13 residues. The CDR3 here is CASSRDRGETQYF. In nucleotides, the CDR3 is TGTGCCAGCAGTAGAGACCGAGGAGAGACCCAGTACTTC.

The chain uses TRBV11-2 and TRBJ2-1; the match to TRBD1 covers 7 bases. The CDR3 sequence is 15 residues long. The trim removed 3 bases at V and 5 bases at J, leaving 7 bases unmatched. Germline V gene data show CDR1 as SGHAT and CDR2 as FQNNGV. The CDR3 protein is CASSLKRTGNNEQFF. CDR3 bases: TGTGCCAGCAGCTTGAAAAGGACAGGAAACAATGAGCAGTTCTTC.

The chain carries TRBV6-1 and TRBJ2-7; TRBD1 agrees at 7 bases. Germline CDR1 reads MNHNS; CDR2 reads SASEGT. This CDR3 has 15 residues. Germline trimming cut 6 bases from V and 4 bases from J; bases unmatched to any gene: 12. The CDR3 region has the DNA TGTGCCAGCAGCCGAGATGGGACAGAACCTTACGAGCAGTACTTC. Amino acids: CASSRDGTEPYEQYF.

This rearrangement joins TRBV20-1 to TRBJ2-7, with TRBD1 matching over 8 bases. The CDR3 is made up of 13 amino acids. Germline V CDR1 and CDR2: DFQATT, SNEGSKA (reference sequence). Germline trimming cut 3 bases from V and 3 bases from J; bases unmatched to any gene: 4. As DNA, the CDR3 is TGCAGTGCTAGGACAGGGGCCTACTACGAGCAGTACTTC. Translation: CSARTGAYYEQYF.

V and J are TRBV28 and TRBJ1-2; perhaps TRBD1 as D (5 bases). The V gene lost 5 bases and the J gene lost 2 bases, with 6 bases spanning the gap. CDR1 and CDR2 from the germline V gene are MDHEN and SYDVKM. This CDR3 has 12 amino acids. The CDR3 spells CASSQGNYGYTF. The CDR3, as DNA: TGTGCCAGCAGTCAGGGCAACTATGGCTACACCTTC.

The chain joins TRBV27 to TRBJ1-5; no clear D gene. The germline V gene has CDR1 MNHEY and CDR2 SMNVEV (reference sequence). Between the trimmed V and J ends, which lost 5 bases and 2 bases, there was a span of 10 bases. The CDR3 extends over 14 amino acids. The CDR3 DNA reads as TGTGCCAGCAGTCCAAACGTGGGCAATCAGCCCCAGCATTTT. Its protein product is CASSPNVGNQPQHF.

This chain connects TRBV27 to TRBJ2-7; D call uncertain. The CDR3 length is 14 residues. The ends were cut back, 3 bases at V and 0 bases at J, with 9 bases in the middle. Germline loops: CDR1 MNHEY, CDR2 SMNVEV (reference sequence). The chain's CDR3 is CASSLSAHSYEQYF. The CDR3, as DNA: TGTGCCAGCAGTTTGAGCGCGCACTCCTACGAGCAGTACTTC.

The chain has TRBV7-3 and TRBJ2-3, with D perhaps TRBD2 (7 bases). CDR1 and CDR2 from the germline V gene are SGHTA and FQGTGA. Trimming cost V 1 base and J 1 base, with 9 bases left between them. The CDR3 has 15 residues. The CDR3 nucleotides are TGTGCCAGCAGCTTAAGCGGGGGCCGCACAGATACGCAGTATTTT. Translating gives CASSLSGGRTDTQYF.

V usage is TRBV10-2 and J usage is TRBJ2-7; 10 bases map to TRBD1. The CDR3 is 15 residues long. J lost 4 bases, V lost 6 bases, and 9 bases had no gene match. Germline CDR1 is WSHSY and CDR2 is SAAADI. DNA for the CDR3: TGCGCCAGCAGCTGGGGGACAGGGGTTTCGTACGAGCAGTACTTC. Translation gives CASSWGTGVSYEQYF.